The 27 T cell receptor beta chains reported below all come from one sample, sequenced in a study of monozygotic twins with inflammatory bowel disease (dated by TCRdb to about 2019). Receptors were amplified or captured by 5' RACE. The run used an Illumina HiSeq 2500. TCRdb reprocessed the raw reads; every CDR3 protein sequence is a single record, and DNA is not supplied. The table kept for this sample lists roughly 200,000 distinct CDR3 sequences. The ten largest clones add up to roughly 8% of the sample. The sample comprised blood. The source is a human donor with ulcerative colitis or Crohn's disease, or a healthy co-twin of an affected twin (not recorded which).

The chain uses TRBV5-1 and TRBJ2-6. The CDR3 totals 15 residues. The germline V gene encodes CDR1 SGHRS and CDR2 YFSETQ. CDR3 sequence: CASSTTVSGANVLTF. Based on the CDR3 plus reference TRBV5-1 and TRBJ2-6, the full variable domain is KAGVTQTPRYLIKTRGQQVTLSCSPISGHRSVSWYQQTPGQGLQFLFEYFSETQRNKGNFPGRFSGRQFSNSRSEMNVSTLELGDSALYLCASSTTVSGANVLTFGAGSRLTVL.

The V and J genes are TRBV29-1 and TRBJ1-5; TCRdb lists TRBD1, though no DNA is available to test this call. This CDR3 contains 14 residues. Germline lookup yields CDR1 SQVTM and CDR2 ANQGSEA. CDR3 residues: CSVWTGISNQPQHF. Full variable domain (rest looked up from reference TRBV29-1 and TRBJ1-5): SAVISQKPSRDICQRGTSLTIQCQVDSQVTMMFWYRQQPGQSLTLIATANQGSEATYESGFVIDKFPISRPNLTFSTLTVSNMSPEDSSIYLCSVWTGISNQPQHFGDGTRLSIL.

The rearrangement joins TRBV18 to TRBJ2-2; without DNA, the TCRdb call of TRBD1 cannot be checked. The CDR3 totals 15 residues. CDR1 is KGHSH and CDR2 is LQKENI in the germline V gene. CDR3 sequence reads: CASSQGLSRTGELFF.

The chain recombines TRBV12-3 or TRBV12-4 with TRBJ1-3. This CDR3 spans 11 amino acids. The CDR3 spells CASSGGNTIYF.

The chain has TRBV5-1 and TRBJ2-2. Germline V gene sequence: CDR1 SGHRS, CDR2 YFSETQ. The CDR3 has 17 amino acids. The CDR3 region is CASKTRLLSGVAGELFF. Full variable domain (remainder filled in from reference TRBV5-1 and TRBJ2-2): KAGVTQTPRYLIKTRGQQVTLSCSPISGHRSVSWYQQTPGQGLQFLFEYFSETQRNKGNFPGRFSGRQFSNSRSEMNVSTLELGDSALYLCASKTRLLSGVAGELFFGEGSRLTVL.

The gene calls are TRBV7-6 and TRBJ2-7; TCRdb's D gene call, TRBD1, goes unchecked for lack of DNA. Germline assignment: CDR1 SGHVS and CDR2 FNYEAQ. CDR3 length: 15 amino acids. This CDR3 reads CASSPGPGQSYEQYF.

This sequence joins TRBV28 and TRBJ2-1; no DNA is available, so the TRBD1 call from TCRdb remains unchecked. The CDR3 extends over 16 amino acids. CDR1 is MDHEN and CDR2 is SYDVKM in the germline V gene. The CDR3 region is CASSLSLAGPYNEQFF.

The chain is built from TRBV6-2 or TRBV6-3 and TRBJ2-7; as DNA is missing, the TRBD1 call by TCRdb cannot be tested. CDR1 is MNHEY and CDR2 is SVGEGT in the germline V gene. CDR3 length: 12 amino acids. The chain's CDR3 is CAIGQNSYEQYF.

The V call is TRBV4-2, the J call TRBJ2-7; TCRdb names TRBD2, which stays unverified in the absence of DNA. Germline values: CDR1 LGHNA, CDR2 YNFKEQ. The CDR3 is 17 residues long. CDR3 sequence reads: CASSRGLAYVGAYEQYF.

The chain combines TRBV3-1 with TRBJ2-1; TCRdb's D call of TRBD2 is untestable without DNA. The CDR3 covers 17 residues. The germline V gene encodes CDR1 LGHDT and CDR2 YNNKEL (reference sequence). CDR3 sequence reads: CASSQALLARGKNEQFF.

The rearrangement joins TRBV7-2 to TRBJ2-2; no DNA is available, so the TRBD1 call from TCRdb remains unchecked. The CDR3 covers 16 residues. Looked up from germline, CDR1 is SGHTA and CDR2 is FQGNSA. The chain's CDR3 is CASSLLAQGYTGELFF.

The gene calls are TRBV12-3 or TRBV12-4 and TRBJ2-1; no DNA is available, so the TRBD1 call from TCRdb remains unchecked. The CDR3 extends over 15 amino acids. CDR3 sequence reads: CASSLRGGGDNEQFF.

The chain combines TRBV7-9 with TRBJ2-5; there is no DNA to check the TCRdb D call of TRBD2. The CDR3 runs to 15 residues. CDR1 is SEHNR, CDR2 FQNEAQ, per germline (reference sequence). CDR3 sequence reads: CASSPRNGPGGTQYF.

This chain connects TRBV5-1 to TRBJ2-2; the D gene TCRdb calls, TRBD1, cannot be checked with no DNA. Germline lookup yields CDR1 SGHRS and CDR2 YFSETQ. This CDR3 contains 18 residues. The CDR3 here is CASSQSPPGQGAAGELFF.

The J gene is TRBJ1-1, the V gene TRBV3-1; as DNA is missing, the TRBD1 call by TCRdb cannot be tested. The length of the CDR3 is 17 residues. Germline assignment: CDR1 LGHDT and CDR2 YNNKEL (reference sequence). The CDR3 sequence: CASSARDLFPLNTEAFF.

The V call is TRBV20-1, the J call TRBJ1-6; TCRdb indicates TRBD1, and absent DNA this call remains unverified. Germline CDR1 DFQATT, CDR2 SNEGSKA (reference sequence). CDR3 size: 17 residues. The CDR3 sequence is CSAPNSGAHSYNSPLHF.

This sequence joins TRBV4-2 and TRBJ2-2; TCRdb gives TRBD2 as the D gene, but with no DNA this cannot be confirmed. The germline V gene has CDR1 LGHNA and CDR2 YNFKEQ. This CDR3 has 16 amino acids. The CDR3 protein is CASSPLAGENTGELFF.

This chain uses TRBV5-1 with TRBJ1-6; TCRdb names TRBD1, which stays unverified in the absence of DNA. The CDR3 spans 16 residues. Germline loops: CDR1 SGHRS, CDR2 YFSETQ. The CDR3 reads CASSLKSGDGNSPLHF.

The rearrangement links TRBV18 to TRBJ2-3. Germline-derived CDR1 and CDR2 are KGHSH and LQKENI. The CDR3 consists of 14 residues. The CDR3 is CASFTTLETDTQYF.

This CDR3 reads CASSLGDRGRNEQFF. V usage is TRBV5-1 and J usage is TRBJ2-1; TCRdb reports TRBD1, a call that lacks DNA to check it against. CDR3 length: 15 amino acids. CDR1 SGHRS and CDR2 YFSETQ come from the germline V gene.

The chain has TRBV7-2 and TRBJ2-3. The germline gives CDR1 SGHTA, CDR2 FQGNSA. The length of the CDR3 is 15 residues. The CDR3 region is CASSLVGSSTDTQYF. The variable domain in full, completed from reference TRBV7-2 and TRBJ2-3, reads GAGVSQSPSNKVTEKGKDVELRCDPISGHTALYWYRQSLGQGLEFLIYFQGNSAPDKSGLPSDRFSAERTGGSVSTLTIQRTQQEDSAVYLCASSLVGSSTDTQYFGPGTRLTVL.

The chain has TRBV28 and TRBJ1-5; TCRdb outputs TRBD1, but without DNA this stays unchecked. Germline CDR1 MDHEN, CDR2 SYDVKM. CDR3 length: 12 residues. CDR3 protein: CASNRGWQPQHF.

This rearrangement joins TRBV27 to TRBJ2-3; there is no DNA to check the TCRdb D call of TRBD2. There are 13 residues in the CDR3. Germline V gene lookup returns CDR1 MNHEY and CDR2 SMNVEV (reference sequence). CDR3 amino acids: CASTLAGGDTQYF.

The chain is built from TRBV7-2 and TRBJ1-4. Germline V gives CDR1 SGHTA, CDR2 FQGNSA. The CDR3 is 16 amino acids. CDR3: CASSLNPDRYNEKLFF.

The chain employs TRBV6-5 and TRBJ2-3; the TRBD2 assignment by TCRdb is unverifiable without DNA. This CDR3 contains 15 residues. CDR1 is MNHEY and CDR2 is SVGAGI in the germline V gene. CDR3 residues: CASSFSGARTDTQYF.

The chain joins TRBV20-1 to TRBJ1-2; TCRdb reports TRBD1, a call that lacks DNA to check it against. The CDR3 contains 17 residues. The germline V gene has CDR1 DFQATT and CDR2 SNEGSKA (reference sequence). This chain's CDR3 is CSARDLDRGGSGYGYTF.

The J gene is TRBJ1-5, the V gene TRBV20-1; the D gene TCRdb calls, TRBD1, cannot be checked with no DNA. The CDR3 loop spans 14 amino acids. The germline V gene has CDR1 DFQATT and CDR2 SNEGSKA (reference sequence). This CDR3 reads CSAKDRFSKQPQHF.